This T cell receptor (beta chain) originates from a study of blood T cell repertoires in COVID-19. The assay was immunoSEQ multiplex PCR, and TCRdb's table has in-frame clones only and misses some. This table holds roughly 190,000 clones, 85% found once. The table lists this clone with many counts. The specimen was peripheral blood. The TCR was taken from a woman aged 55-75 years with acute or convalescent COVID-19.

CDR3 DNA sequence: TGTGCCAGCAGCGTACAAACTACAATGGACGGGGAGAACACTGAAGCTTTCTTT. Its protein product is CASSVQTTMDGENTEAFF. This chain joins TRBV9 and TRBJ1-1, with D unresolved. The CDR3 runs to 18 residues. Germline lookup yields CDR1 SGDLS and CDR2 YYNGEE. The germline V and J ends were trimmed by 1 base and 1 base, with 20 bases remaining between them. The variable domain in full, with the rest retrieved from reference TRBV9 and TRBJ1-1, is DSGVTQTPKHLITATGQRVTLRCSPRSGDLSVYWYQQSLDQGLQFLIQYYNGEERAKGNILERFSAQQFPDLHSELNLSSLELGDSALYFCASSVQTTMDGENTEAFFGQGTRLTVV.